This T cell receptor beta chain was sequenced for a study of shared clonotypes between healthy human individuals. On this clone itself: What it binds is unknown.

Broader study findings: All-four-donor shared clonotypes had higher generation probabilities than non-shared clonotypes did. Across several donors, naive CD4 shared 5% to 6%, naive CD8 over 3%, memory CD4 over 2%, memory CD8 about 0.4%.

Assay execution took place at the deep level. Sequencing used immunoSEQ multiplex PCR; TCRdb keeps in-frame clones, though not all of them. The data hold 850,000 to 1,200,000 clones, with about 74% observed a single time. Splitting of CD4+ cells produced CD45RA+ naive and CD45RA-negative memory subsets. The CDR3 loop spans 13 amino acids. Trimming removed 2 bases at V and 6 bases at J, with 8 bases between. Germline V gene sequence: CDR1 ENHRY, CDR2 SYGVKD. Sequencing was carried out using memory CD4+ T cells sorted from blood. Subset denoted: CD45RA-negative fraction. The TCR comes from a man between 18 and 29 years old in good health. The V and J genes are TRBV10-3 and TRBJ2-1; tentatively, D is TRBD1 (5 bases). In DNA, the CDR3 is TGTGCCATCAGTGAGACAGGACCCAATGAGCAGTTCTTC. It translates to CAISETGPNEQFF.